These T cell receptor beta chains were read from a single sample in a study of T cell repertoires in cytomegalovirus infection. TCRdb called the reads again in MiXCR, with one record for every CDR3 protein. The repertoire holds about 700,000 distinct CDR3 sequences, with around 32% as singletons. The antigens these receptors bind are not known. The sequencing used cultured PBMCs, collected from culture after CMV antigen stimulation. Receptor source: a human donor in good health (CMV status not recorded). Some clones in this sample may be carry-over from other donors' samples. Both conserved end residues are part of each CDR3. The order of the fields is D gene, CDR3 length, V gene, J gene, clone size, CDR3 DNA, CDR3 protein. A D gene is named only where the DNA matches it firmly. Only part of the rows carry a size: once, few, many, or a class if the clone is expanded.

D gene: NA; CDR3 length: 13; V gene: TRBV7-6; J gene: TRBJ2-3; clone size: few; CDR3 DNA: TGTGCCAGCAGCAACAGGGCCCTCAATACGCAGTATTTT; CDR3 protein: CASSNRALNTQYF
D gene: TRBD2; CDR3 length: 16; V gene: TRBV24-1; J gene: TRBJ2-1; clone size: NA; CDR3 DNA: TGTGCCACCAGTGACGCCGAACCGGGACTAGCGAATGAGCAGTTCTTC; CDR3 protein: CATSDAEPGLANEQFF
D gene: NA; CDR3 length: 13; V gene: TRBV6-1; J gene: TRBJ1-4; clone size: NA; CDR3 DNA: TGTGCCAGCAGTGAAGCCCGGGGTGAAAAACTGTTTTTT; CDR3 protein: CASSEARGEKLFF
D gene: TRBD1; CDR3 length: 17; V gene: TRBV27; J gene: TRBJ2-3; clone size: NA; CDR3 DNA: TGTGCCAGCAGTTTACTGGCCGGGACAGGGGGGACAGATACGCAGTATTTT; CDR3 protein: CASSLLAGTGGTDTQYF
D gene: NA; CDR3 length: 14; V gene: TRBV4-1; J gene: TRBJ2-7; clone size: few; CDR3 DNA: TGCGCCAGCAGCCAAGAGTGGCGGATGTTGGAGCAGTACTTC; CDR3 protein: CASSQEWRMLEQYF
D gene: NA; CDR3 length: 15; V gene: TRBV7-2; J gene: TRBJ1-3; clone size: many; CDR3 DNA: TGTGCCAGCAGCTCAGCCCCCGGGTATGGAAACACCATATATTTT; CDR3 protein: CASSSAPGYGNTIYF
D gene: NA; CDR3 length: 11; V gene: TRBV6-2/TRBV6-3; J gene: TRBJ2-7; clone size: few; CDR3 DNA: TGTGCCAGCACGTACAGCTACGAGCAGTACTTC; CDR3 protein: CASTYSYEQYF
D gene: NA; CDR3 length: 16; V gene: TRBV7-2; J gene: TRBJ1-2; clone size: many; CDR3 DNA: TGTGCCAGCAGCTTAATGATGTCAGGACCAAACTATGGCTACACCTTC; CDR3 protein: CASSLMMSGPNYGYTF
D gene: TRBD1; CDR3 length: 14; V gene: TRBV12-3/TRBV12-4; J gene: TRBJ2-7; clone size: many; CDR3 DNA: TGTGCCAGCAGCTCAGGGACAGGGAGATACGAGCAGTACTTC; CDR3 protein: CASSSGTGRYEQYF
D gene: NA; CDR3 length: 14; V gene: TRBV7-6; J gene: TRBJ2-3; clone size: NA; CDR3 DNA: TGTGCCAGCAGCTTTTCGACTACCAAAGATACGCAGTATTTT; CDR3 protein: CASSFSTTKDTQYF
D gene: NA; CDR3 length: 17; V gene: TRBV6-1; J gene: TRBJ2-4; clone size: NA; CDR3 DNA: TGTGCCAGCAGTGAGTATGCCGTTGGGACAACTGAAAACATTCAGTACTTC; CDR3 protein: CASSEYAVGTTENIQYF
D gene: NA; CDR3 length: 17; V gene: TRBV7-8; J gene: TRBJ1-2; clone size: NA; CDR3 DNA: TGTGCCAGCAGCCAATCCCCTCCCGGGGCAGGATACTATGGCTACACCTTC; CDR3 protein: CASSQSPPGAGYYGYTF
D gene: NA; CDR3 length: 11; V gene: TRBV19; J gene: TRBJ2-2; clone size: NA; CDR3 DNA: TGTGCCAGTACAGGACCCGGGGAGCTGTTTTTT; CDR3 protein: CASTGPGELFF
D gene: NA; CDR3 length: 14; V gene: TRBV19; J gene: TRBJ2-4; clone size: NA; CDR3 DNA: TGTGCCAGTAGACCTTGGGGGATGTTGAACATTCAGTACTTC; CDR3 protein: CASRPWGMLNIQYF
D gene: NA; CDR3 length: 12; V gene: TRBV29-1; J gene: TRBJ2-5; clone size: once; CDR3 DNA: TGCAGCGTTGGGGGCCACCAAGAGACCCAGTACTTC; CDR3 protein: CSVGGHQETQYF
D gene: TRBD2; CDR3 length: 17; V gene: TRBV7-2; J gene: TRBJ2-4; clone size: many; CDR3 DNA: TGTGCCAGCAGCTTAGGTGGGGTTAGACTAGCGGCACCCATTCAGTACTTC; CDR3 protein: CASSLGGVRLAAPIQYF
D gene: NA; CDR3 length: 13; V gene: TRBV15; J gene: TRBJ2-7; clone size: NA; CDR3 DNA: TGTGCCACCAGCACGGGTTATCTCGGTCGGGATAACTTC; CDR3 protein: CATSTGYLGRDNF
D gene: NA; CDR3 length: 15; V gene: TRBV10-3; J gene: TRBJ1-6; clone size: few; CDR3 DNA: TGTGCCATCAGTGAAGGGCAGGGCGGTAATTCACCCCTCCACTTT; CDR3 protein: CAISEGQGGNSPLHF
D gene: NA; CDR3 length: 14; V gene: TRBV6-2/TRBV6-3; J gene: TRBJ2-5; clone size: NA; CDR3 DNA: TGTGCCAGCAGTTACCGGGGGCAACAAGAGACCCAGTACTTC; CDR3 protein: CASSYRGQQETQYF
D gene: NA; CDR3 length: 16; V gene: TRBV12-3/TRBV12-4; J gene: TRBJ2-1; clone size: few; CDR3 DNA: TGTGCCAGCAGTTTACACTTCACCAACTCCTACAATGAGCAGTTCTTC; CDR3 protein: CASSLHFTNSYNEQFF
D gene: TRBD2; CDR3 length: 13; V gene: TRBV27; J gene: TRBJ2-2; clone size: NA; CDR3 DNA: TGTGCCAGCAGTTTGCGGGGGTTCGGGAAGCTGTTTTTT; CDR3 protein: CASSLRGFGKLFF
D gene: TRBD2; CDR3 length: 15; V gene: TRBV12-3/TRBV12-4; J gene: TRBJ2-3; clone size: few; CDR3 DNA: TGTGCCAGCAGTGGTATAGCGGGACTCACAGATACGCAGTATTTT; CDR3 protein: CASSGIAGLTDTQYF
D gene: NA; CDR3 length: 14; V gene: TRBV4-1; J gene: TRBJ1-2; clone size: NA; CDR3 DNA: TGCGCCAGCAGCCCAGCGGGGGTCAACTATGGCTACACCTTC; CDR3 protein: CASSPAGVNYGYTF
D gene: NA; CDR3 length: 12; V gene: TRBV2; J gene: TRBJ2-3; clone size: NA; CDR3 DNA: TGTGCCAGCAGGGGCCCTGCAGATACGCAGTATTTT; CDR3 protein: CASRGPADTQYF
D gene: TRBD2; CDR3 length: 18; V gene: TRBV7-6; J gene: TRBJ2-1; clone size: NA; CDR3 DNA: TGTGCCAGCAGCTTAGGATCCAGCGGGGGGGGCTCCTACAATGAGCAGTTCTTC; CDR3 protein: CASSLGSSGGGSYNEQFF
D gene: TRBD1; CDR3 length: 17; V gene: TRBV5-4; J gene: TRBJ2-1; clone size: few; CDR3 DNA: TGTGCCAGCAGCTTGGCCCCCGGGACAGACATTGGAGATGAGCAGTTCTTC; CDR3 protein: CASSLAPGTDIGDEQFF
D gene: NA; CDR3 length: 15; V gene: TRBV10-3; J gene: TRBJ2-7; clone size: NA; CDR3 DNA: TGTGCCATCAGTGAGTCTGTGGGTTCGGTGGTGGAGCAGTACTTC; CDR3 protein: CAISESVGSVVEQYF
D gene: NA; CDR3 length: 13; V gene: TRBV12-3/TRBV12-4; J gene: TRBJ2-2; clone size: NA; CDR3 DNA: TGTGCCAGCAGCCTCGAATCCAACGGGGAGCTGTTTTTT; CDR3 protein: CASSLESNGELFF
D gene: NA; CDR3 length: 15; V gene: TRBV6-2/TRBV6-3; J gene: TRBJ1-5; clone size: NA; CDR3 DNA: TGTGCCAGCAGCCTAACGACTCGGGGGTATCAGCCCCAGCATTTT; CDR3 protein: CASSLTTRGYQPQHF
D gene: TRBD1; CDR3 length: 15; V gene: TRBV18; J gene: TRBJ1-6; clone size: few; CDR3 DNA: TGTGCCAGCTCACCATTGGGGACAGGGGATTCACCCCTCCACTTT; CDR3 protein: CASSPLGTGDSPLHF
D gene: TRBD2; CDR3 length: 17; V gene: TRBV7-2; J gene: TRBJ2-1; clone size: NA; CDR3 DNA: TGTGCCAGCAGCCGAAACCTACTAGCGATAGGTTTCAGTGAGCAGTTCTTC; CDR3 protein: CASSRNLLAIGFSEQFF
D gene: NA; CDR3 length: 14; V gene: TRBV6-1; J gene: TRBJ1-5; clone size: NA; CDR3 DNA: TGTGCCAGCAGCTGGACAACCTCGAATCAGCCCCAGCATTTT; CDR3 protein: CASSWTTSNQPQHF
D gene: NA; CDR3 length: 15; V gene: TRBV7-2; J gene: TRBJ1-3; clone size: few; CDR3 DNA: TGTGCCAGCAGCTTAGTAAGCGCCTCTGGAAACACCATATATTTT; CDR3 protein: CASSLVSASGNTIYF
D gene: NA; CDR3 length: 12; V gene: TRBV20-1; J gene: TRBJ2-3; clone size: NA; CDR3 DNA: TGCAGTGCTAGAGTTAGTGGAGATACGCAGTATTTT; CDR3 protein: CSARVSGDTQYF
D gene: TRBD1; CDR3 length: 15; V gene: TRBV5-1; J gene: TRBJ2-5; clone size: NA; CDR3 DNA: TGCGCCAGCAGCAATGGACAGGGGTCCCAAGAGACCCAGTACTTC; CDR3 protein: CASSNGQGSQETQYF
D gene: TRBD1; CDR3 length: 14; V gene: TRBV29-1; J gene: TRBJ2-1; clone size: NA; CDR3 DNA: TGCAGCGTTGGGGGACAGGGACATTACAATGAGCAGTTCTTC; CDR3 protein: CSVGGQGHYNEQFF
D gene: NA; CDR3 length: 13; V gene: TRBV6-1; J gene: TRBJ2-7; clone size: few; CDR3 DNA: TGTGCCAGCAGTGAATACCATTCCTACGAGCAGTACTTC; CDR3 protein: CASSEYHSYEQYF
D gene: NA; CDR3 length: 12; V gene: TRBV6-6; J gene: TRBJ2-3; clone size: NA; CDR3 DNA: TGTGCCAGCAGGACCCAGGGCGACACGCAGTATTTT; CDR3 protein: CASRTQGDTQYF
D gene: NA; CDR3 length: 15; V gene: TRBV7-8; J gene: TRBJ2-1; clone size: many; CDR3 DNA: TGTGCCAGCAGCCAGACAGAAGCAGTACACAATGAGCAGTTCTTC; CDR3 protein: CASSQTEAVHNEQFF
D gene: TRBD1; CDR3 length: 15; V gene: TRBV5-1; J gene: TRBJ2-3; clone size: NA; CDR3 DNA: TGCGCCAGCAGCGGCCGGGACAGGGGCACAGATACGCAGTATTTT; CDR3 protein: CASSGRDRGTDTQYF
D gene: NA; CDR3 length: 16; V gene: TRBV20-1; J gene: TRBJ2-1; clone size: NA; CDR3 DNA: TGCAGTGCTAGAGGGCTTACCGGGGGAACATACAATGAGCAGTTCTTC; CDR3 protein: CSARGLTGGTYNEQFF
D gene: TRBD2; CDR3 length: 18; V gene: TRBV6-1; J gene: TRBJ2-5; clone size: NA; CDR3 DNA: TGTGCCAGCAGTGAAGTGGGTAGACTAGCGGGAGCGACGGAGACCCAGTACTTC; CDR3 protein: CASSEVGRLAGATETQYF